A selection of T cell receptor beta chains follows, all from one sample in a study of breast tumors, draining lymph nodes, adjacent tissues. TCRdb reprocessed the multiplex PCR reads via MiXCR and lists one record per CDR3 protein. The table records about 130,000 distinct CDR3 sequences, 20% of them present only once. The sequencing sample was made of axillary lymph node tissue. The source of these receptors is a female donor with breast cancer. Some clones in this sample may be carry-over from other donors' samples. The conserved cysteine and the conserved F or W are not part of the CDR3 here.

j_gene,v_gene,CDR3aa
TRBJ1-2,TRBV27,ASSSLDTVGRGGYT
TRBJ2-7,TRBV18,ASSPSAGPPYEQY
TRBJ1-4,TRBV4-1,ASSQDYRVGEKLF
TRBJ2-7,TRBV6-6,ASSYLTDDTEQY
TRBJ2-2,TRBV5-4,ASRQGLPDTGELF
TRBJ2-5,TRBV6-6,ASGRTSGGQETQY
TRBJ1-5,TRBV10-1,ASKGWKPQH
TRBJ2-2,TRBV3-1,ASSQPRQGSAGELF
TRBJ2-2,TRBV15,ATSRDPLAGVTGELF
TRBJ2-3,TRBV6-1,ASGLGGADTQY
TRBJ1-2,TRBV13,ASSIRTGYGYT
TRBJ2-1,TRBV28,ASSPRPGTGMDEQF
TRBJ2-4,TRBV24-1,ATSETQREVGLELAKNIQY
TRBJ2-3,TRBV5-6,ASSKYPSTDTQY
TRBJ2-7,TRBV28,ASSPTGVLHYEQY
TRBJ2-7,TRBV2,ASRNYGQGTYEQY
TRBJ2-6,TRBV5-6,ASSFQGTGANVLT
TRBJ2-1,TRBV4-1,ASSQDPLGGDNEQF
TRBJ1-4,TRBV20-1,SASPPGPRGEKLF
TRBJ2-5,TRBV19,ASSDLLAGDQETQY
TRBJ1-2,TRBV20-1,SAPSRGDGYT
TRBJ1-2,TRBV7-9,ASSLQSVPTNNYGYT
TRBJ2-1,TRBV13,ASSSEPHNEQF
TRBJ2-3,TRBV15,ATRKDVGQGWSDTQY
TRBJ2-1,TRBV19,ASSIGDEQF
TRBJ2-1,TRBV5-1,ASSSTGMGYNEQF
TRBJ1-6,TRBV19,ASSTNDRVGSPLH
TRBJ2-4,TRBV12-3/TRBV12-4,ASSLTGIINIQC
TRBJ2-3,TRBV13,ASSLVGHQYTDTQY
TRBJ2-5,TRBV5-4,ASSENRGIKETQY
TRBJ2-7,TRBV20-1,SARDGVSYEQY
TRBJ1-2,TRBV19,ASSESPGTPYGYT
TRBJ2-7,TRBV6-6,ASSYFGLAGGPGI
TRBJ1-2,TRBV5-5,ASSSKLQGSSCGYT
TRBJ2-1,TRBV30,AWSVGPKQF
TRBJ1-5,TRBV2,ASTGTGDQPQH
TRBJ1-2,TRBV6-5,ASSAAGGYGYT
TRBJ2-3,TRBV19,ASQQGSTDTQY
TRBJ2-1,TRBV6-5,ASNPRQSNEQF
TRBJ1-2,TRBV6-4,ASKPGQGLYGHT